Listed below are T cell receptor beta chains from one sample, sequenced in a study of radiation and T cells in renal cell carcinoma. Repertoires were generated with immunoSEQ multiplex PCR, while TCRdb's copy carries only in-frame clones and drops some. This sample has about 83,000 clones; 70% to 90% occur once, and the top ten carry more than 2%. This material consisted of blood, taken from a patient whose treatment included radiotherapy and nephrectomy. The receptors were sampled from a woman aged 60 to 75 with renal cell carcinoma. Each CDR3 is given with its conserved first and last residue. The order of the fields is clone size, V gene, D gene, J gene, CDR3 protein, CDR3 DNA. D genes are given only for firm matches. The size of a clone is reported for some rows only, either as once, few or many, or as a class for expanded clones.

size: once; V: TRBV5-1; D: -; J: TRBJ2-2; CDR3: CASSPYEDRKITGELFF; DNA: TGCGCCAGCAGCCCATACGAAGACAGAAAGATCACCGGGGAGCTGTTTTTT
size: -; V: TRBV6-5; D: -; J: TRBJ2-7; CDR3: CASSPLEGGGYEQYF; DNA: TGTGCCAGCAGCCCCCTCGAGGGCGGAGGCTACGAGCAGTACTTC
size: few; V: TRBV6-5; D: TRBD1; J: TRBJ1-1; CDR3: CATRQGAWGTEAFF; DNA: TGTGCCACCCGGCAGGGGGCATGGGGCACTGAAGCTTTCTTT
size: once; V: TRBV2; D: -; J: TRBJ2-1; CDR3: CASSEAGPSYNEQFF; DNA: TGTGCCAGCAGTGAAGCTGGCCCGTCCTACAATGAGCAGTTCTTC
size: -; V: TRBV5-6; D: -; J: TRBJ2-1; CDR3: CASRSTGLPYNEQFF; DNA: TGTGCCAGCAGATCGACAGGATTACCCTACAATGAGCAGTTCTTC
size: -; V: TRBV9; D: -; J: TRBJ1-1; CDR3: CASSVVPGNTEAFF; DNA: TGTGCCAGCAGCGTAGTTCCGGGGAACACTGAAGCTTTCTTT
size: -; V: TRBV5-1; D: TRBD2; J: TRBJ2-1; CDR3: CASSLVGARLARDKNEQFF; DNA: TGCGCCAGCAGCTTGGTCGGAGCCCGACTAGCGCGTGACAAGAATGAGCAGTTCTTC
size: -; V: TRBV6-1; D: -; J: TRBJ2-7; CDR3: CASSGTIPYEQYF; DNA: TGTGCCAGCAGTGGGACGATTCCCTACGAGCAGTACTTC
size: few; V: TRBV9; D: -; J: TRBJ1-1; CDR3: CASSVGEGLYTEAFF; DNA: TGTGCCAGCAGCGTAGGAGAGGGACTGTACACTGAAGCTTTCTTT
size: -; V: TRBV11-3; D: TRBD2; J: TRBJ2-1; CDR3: CASSTGTSGSNEQFF; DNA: TGTGCCAGCAGTACCGGGACTAGCGGGAGCAATGAGCAGTTCTTC
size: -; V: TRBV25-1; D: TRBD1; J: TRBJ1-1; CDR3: CASSELSGGGEGAFF; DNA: TGTGCCAGCAGTGAACTATCAGGGGGCGGAGAAGGAGCTTTCTTT
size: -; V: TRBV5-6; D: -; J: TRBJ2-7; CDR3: CASSQIQGREQYF; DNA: TGTGCCAGCAGCCAAATACAGGGTCGCGAGCAGTACTTC
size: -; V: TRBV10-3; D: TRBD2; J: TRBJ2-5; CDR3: CAIRLGTSGGETQYF; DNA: TGTGCCATCAGACTCGGGACTAGCGGGGGGGAGACCCAGTACTTC
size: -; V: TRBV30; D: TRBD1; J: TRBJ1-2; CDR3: CAWSASHRGVGYTF; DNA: TGTGCCTGGAGTGCCAGTCACAGGGGGGTAGGCTACACCTTC
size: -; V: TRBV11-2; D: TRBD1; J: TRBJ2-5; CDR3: CASSLDRRQGRETQYF; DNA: TGTGCCAGCAGCTTAGACCGCCGACAGGGGCGAGAGACCCAGTACTTC
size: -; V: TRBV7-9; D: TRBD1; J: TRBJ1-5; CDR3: CASSLGTGDYSNQPQHF; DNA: TGTGCCAGCAGCTTAGGTACAGGGGACTATAGCAATCAGCCCCAGCATTTT
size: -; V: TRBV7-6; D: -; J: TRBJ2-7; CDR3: CASSLGQGTRLVYEQYF; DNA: TGTGCCAGCAGCTTAGGTCAGGGTACTCGGCTCGTCTACGAGCAGTACTTC
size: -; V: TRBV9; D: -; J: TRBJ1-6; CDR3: CASSVGPNSPLHF; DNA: TGTGCCAGCAGCGTAGGACCGAATTCACCCCTCCACTTT
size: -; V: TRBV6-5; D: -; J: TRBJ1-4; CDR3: CASSYGNEKLFF; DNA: TGTGCCAGCAGTTACGGGAATGAAAAACTGTTTTTT
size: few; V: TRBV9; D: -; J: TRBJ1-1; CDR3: CASSIKGGNTEAFF; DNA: TGTGCCAGCAGTATAAAAGGGGGAAACACTGAAGCTTTCTTT
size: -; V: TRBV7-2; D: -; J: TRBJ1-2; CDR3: CASRPTGINYGYTF; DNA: TGTGCCAGCAGGCCAACAGGGATCAACTATGGCTACACCTTC
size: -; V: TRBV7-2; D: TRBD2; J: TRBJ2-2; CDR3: CASSLNSGGALVTGELFF; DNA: TGTGCCAGCAGCTTAAATAGCGGGGGGGCTCTGGTGACCGGGGAGCTGTTTTTT
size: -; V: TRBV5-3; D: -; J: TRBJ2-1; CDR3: CARSSYPLEIGQSSYNEQFF; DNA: TGTGCCAGAAGCTCCTACCCTCTTGAAATCGGACAGAGCTCCTACAATGAGCAGTTCTTC
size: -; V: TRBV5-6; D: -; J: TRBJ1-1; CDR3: CASSEDEAFF; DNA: TGTGCCAGCAGCGAGGATGAAGCTTTCTTT
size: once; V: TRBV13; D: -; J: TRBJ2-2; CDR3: CASSPRDTLPGELFF; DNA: TGTGCCAGCAGCCCACGGGACACCCTACCCGGGGAGCTGTTTTTT
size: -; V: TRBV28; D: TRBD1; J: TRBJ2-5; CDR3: CASSSIIRDRGLRETQYF; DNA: TGTGCCAGCAGCTCAATCATCCGGGACAGGGGGCTGCGGGAGACCCAGTACTTC
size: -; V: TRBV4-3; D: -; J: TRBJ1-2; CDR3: CASSQDRGEVAYGYTF; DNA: TGCGCCAGCAGCCAAGATCGAGGGGAGGTAGCCTATGGCTACACCTTC
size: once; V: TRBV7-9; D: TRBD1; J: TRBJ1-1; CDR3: CATDIYRDSEAFF; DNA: TGTGCCACCGACATTTACCGGGACAGTGAAGCTTTCTTT
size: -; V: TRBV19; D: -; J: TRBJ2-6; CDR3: CASSIGSGANVLTF; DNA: TGTGCCAGTAGTATCGGCTCTGGGGCCAACGTCCTGACTTTC
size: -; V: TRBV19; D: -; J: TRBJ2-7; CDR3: CASSPQGPAYEQYF; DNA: TGTGCCAGTAGTCCCCAGGGGCCCGCCTACGAGCAGTACTTC
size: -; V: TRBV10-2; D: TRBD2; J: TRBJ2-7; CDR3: CASSVSGGISYEQYF; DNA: TGCGCCAGCAGCGTGAGCGGGGGCATCTCCTACGAGCAGTACTTC
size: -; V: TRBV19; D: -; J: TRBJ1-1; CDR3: CASSPRDYIGVNTEAFF; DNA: TGTGCCAGTAGTCCCCGGGACTATATAGGGGTGAACACTGAAGCTTTCTTT
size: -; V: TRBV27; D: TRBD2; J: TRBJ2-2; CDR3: CASSLVAGGQTGELFF; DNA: TGTGCCAGCAGTTTGGTAGCGGGAGGACAGACCGGGGAGCTGTTTTTT
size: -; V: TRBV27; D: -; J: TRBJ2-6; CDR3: CASSQRGSGANVLTF; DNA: TGTGCCAGCAGTCAACGGGGCTCTGGGGCCAACGTCCTGACTTTC
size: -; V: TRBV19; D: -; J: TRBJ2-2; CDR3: CASISPRGSNTGELFF; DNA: TGTGCCAGTATCTCACCCCGAGGTTCGAACACCGGGGAGCTGTTTTTT
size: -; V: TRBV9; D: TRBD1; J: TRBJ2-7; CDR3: CASSVGTGAYEQYF; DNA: TGTGCCAGCAGCGTAGGGACAGGGGCCTACGAGCAGTACTTC
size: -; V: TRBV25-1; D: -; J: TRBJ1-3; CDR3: CASSEGFGSSGNTIYF; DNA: TGTGCCAGCAGTGAAGGGTTTGGAAGCTCTGGAAACACCATATATTTT
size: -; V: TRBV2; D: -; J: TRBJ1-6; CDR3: CASRGGPNSPLHF; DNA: TGTGCCAGCAGGGGAGGGCCAAATTCACCCCTCCACTTT
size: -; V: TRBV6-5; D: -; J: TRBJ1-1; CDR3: CANSYGGSEAFF; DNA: TGTGCCAACAGTTACGGGGGGAGCGAAGCTTTCTTT
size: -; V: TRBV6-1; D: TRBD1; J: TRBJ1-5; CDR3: CASSPQGALEQPQHF; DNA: TGTGCCAGCAGCCCACAGGGGGCTTTGGAGCAGCCCCAGCATTTT
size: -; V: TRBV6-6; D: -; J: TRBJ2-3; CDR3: CASSIMDGMADTQYF; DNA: TGTGCCAGCAGTATCATGGACGGGATGGCAGATACGCAGTATTTT
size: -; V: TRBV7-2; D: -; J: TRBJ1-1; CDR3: CASSPGSISGLEAFF; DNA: TGTGCCAGCAGTCCTGGGTCGATATCAGGACTTGAAGCTTTCTTT
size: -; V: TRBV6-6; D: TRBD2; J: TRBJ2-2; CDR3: CASSYENLAGGGELFF; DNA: TGTGCCAGCAGTTACGAGAATTTAGCGGGAGGCGGGGAGCTGTTTTTT
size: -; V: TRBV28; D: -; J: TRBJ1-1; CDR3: CASSLQTGAEAFF; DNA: TGTGCCAGCAGTCTCCAAACGGGGGCTGAAGCTTTCTTT
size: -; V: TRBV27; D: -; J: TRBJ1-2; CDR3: CASSLSIGGATYYGYTF; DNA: TGTGCCAGCAGTTTATCAATCGGGGGGGCGACTTACTATGGCTACACCTTC
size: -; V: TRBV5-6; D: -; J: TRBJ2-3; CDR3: CASSLADTQYF; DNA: TGTGCCAGCAGCTTAGCAGATACGCAGTATTTT
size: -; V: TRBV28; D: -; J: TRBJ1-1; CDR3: CASIRGTEAFF; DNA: TGTGCCAGCATTAGGGGAACTGAAGCTTTCTTT
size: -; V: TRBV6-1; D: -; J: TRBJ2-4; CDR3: CASSLTAAKNIQYF; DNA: TGTGCCAGCAGCCTGACAGCCGCCAAAAACATTCAGTACTTC
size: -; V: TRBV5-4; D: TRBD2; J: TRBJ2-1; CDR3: CASSYRTSGYNEQFF; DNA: TGTGCCAGCAGCTACAGGACTAGCGGCTACAATGAGCAGTTCTTC
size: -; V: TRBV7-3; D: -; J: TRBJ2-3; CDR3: CASSPQPRGPYTDTQYF; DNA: TGTGCCAGCAGCCCGCAACCGCGGGGGCCCTACACAGATACGCAGTATTTT
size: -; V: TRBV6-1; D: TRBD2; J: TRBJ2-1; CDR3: CASSTLRGGNNEQFF; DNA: TGTGCCAGCAGTACTTTGCGGGGGGGAAACAATGAGCAGTTCTTC
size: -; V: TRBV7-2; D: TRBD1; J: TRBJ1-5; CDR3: CASSLAPGQITNQPQHF; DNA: TGTGCCAGCAGCTTAGCACCGGGACAGATTACCAATCAGCCCCAGCATTTT